This TCR beta chain is from a study of shared clonotypes between healthy human individuals. Overall study results and limits: Sequencing depth was expected to influence donor clonotype sharing. Generation of non-shared clonotypes was less probable than generation of clonotypes shared by all four donors.

Germline CDR1 and CDR2: MGHDK and SYGVNS. The junction had 11 bases not matched to a gene; V was cut back by 1 base and J by 6 bases. CDR3 length: 17 amino acids. On this clone: Its target is unknown.

Sequenced by immunoSEQ multiplex PCR; TCRdb stores in-frame clones only, minus some. The table includes about 980,000 clones, roughly 72% detected once. The sequencing input was memory CD4+ T cells sorted from blood. The subset: CD45RA-negative fraction. This sequence was found in a man aged 18-30 years in good health. The chain joins TRBV25-1 to TRBJ2-7; 11 nucleotides align to TRBD1. The CDR3 region is CASSESTPDRGRSEQYF. Here the CDR3 DNA reads TGTGCCAGCAGTGAATCTACCCCGGACAGGGGGCGGTCCGAGCAGTACTTC.